A single T cell receptor (beta chain) is shown here with its context. The authors carried out high-throughput sequencing of TCR beta. They applied it to CD8+ and CD4+ T cells obtained from blood. When the RNA was reverse transcribed, random hexamers were used with an input of roughly 0.45 to 1 ug. TCRdb reprocessed the immunoSEQ multiplex PCR reads with MiXCR, giving one entry per CDR3 protein. The table records hundreds of thousands of distinct CDR3 sequences, 95% to 97% of them present only once. This entry comes from a study of CD8 T cells in Susac syndrome. This receptor was obtained from a human donor with Susac syndrome. The sequenced sample was CD4+ T cells from PBMCs.

The CDR3 DNA reads as TGCAGTGCTAGAGATTTGGGACTAGTTGGAGAGACCCAGTACTTC. The encoded protein is CSARDLGLVGETQYF. V is TRBV20-1 and J is TRBJ2-5; 8 positions agree with TRBD2. V gave up 0 bases and J gave up 4 bases; unmatched junction bases: 7. Per the germline V gene, CDR1 is DFQATT and CDR2 is SNEGSKA (reference sequence). CDR3 length equals 15 residues.